One sample yielded the 21 T cell receptor beta chains listed below, sequenced in a study of Graves' ophthalmopathy and Graves' hyperthyroidism. Amplified material comprised TCR beta CDR3 regions derived from RNA transcripts. HTBI primers were used in a first-round RT-PCR, which preceded a second-round multiplex PCR. TCRdb redid the calling of the multiplex PCR reads with MiXCR, one entry per CDR3 protein. The sample contains roughly 500,000 distinct CDR3 sequences, roughly 14% of which appear only once. The sample taken for sequencing was blood. The origin of the receptors is a woman in her twenties or thirties with Graves' ophthalmopathy.

V and J are TRBV30 and TRBJ2-6, with D maybe TRBD2 (6 bases). The germline V and J ends were trimmed by 5 bases and 3 bases, with 20 bases remaining between them. Germline CDR1 and CDR2: GTSNPN and SVGIG (reference sequence). The CDR3 has 17 amino acids. This CDR3 is CAWAGWQGGNGANVLTF. CDR3 DNA sequence: TGTGCCTGGGCGGGGTGGCAGGGCGGCAATGGGGCCAACGTCCTGACTTTC. Filled out from reference TRBV30 and TRBJ2-6, the complete variable domain reads SQTIHQWPATLVQPVGSPLSLECTVEGTSNPNLYWYRQAAGRGLQLLFYSVGIGQISSEVPQNLSASRPQDRQFILSSKKLLLSDSGFYLCAWAGWQGGNGANVLTFGAGSRLTVL.

This clonotype was found many times. The V and J genes are TRBV7-4 and TRBJ1-6, with D perhaps matching TRBD1 (5 bases). Germline assignment: CDR1 SGHVT and CDR2 SQSDAQ. V shed 1 base and J shed 4 bases, with 11 bases lying between them. The CDR3 loop spans 16 amino acids. This CDR3 is CASSLVEGPYNSPLHF. The CDR3 nucleotides read TGTGCCAGCAGCTTAGTTGAGGGACCATATAATTCACCCCTCCACTTT.

This clonotype was picked up many times. The chain carries TRBV19 and TRBJ1-5, with D perhaps matching TRBD1 (6 bases). CDR3 size: 15 residues. Germline V gene sequence: CDR1 LNHDA, CDR2 SQIVND (reference sequence). The V and J ends lost 5 bases and 3 bases respectively, with 14 bases between them. For the CDR3, the DNA is TGTGCCAGTAGTCAGACTCAGGGACACAATCAGCCCCAGCATTTT. Protein product: CASSQTQGHNQPQHF.

Many counts were recorded for this clonotype. The J gene is TRBJ2-5, the V gene TRBV27; unclear D gene. Germline assignment: CDR1 MNHEY and CDR2 SMNVEV (reference sequence). This CDR3 is 10 amino acids long. Trimming removed 8 bases at V and 6 bases at J, with 7 bases between. The CDR3 bases are TGTGCCAGCGTACGTAAGACCCAGTACTTC. Protein product: CASVRKTQYF.

This clonotype was seen ten or more times. The rearrangement joins TRBV28 to TRBJ2-7; 8 nucleotides align to TRBD1. V lost 5 bases, J lost 0 bases, and 6 bases stayed unmatched. Germline V gives CDR1 MDHEN, CDR2 SYDVKM. The CDR3 consists of 15 residues. The CDR3 nucleotides are TGTGCCAGCAGTCCGGGACAGGTCCACTCCTACGAGCAGTACTTC. As protein: CASSPGQVHSYEQYF. The complete variable domain, with remaining parts taken from reference TRBV28 and TRBJ2-7, reads DVKVTQSSRYLVKRTGEKVFLECVQDMDHENMFWYRQDPGLGLRLIYFSYDVKMKEKGDIPEGYSVSREKKERFSLILESASTNQTSMYLCASSPGQVHSYEQYFGPGTRLTVT.

This clonotype was seen ten or more times. The chain combines TRBV12-3 or TRBV12-4 with TRBJ2-2, with D uncertain. The CDR3 has 11 amino acids. V shed 4 bases and J shed 9 bases, with 6 bases lying between them. The CDR3 DNA reads TGTGCCAGCAGTTCGTTGTGGGAGCTGTTTTTT. It encodes CASSSLWELFF.

This clonotype was picked up a small number of times. The gene calls are TRBV6-2 or TRBV6-3 and TRBJ1-5; D may be TRBD1 (5 bases). With 0 bases removed from V and 5 bases from J, the gap between germline ends came to 11 bases. This CDR3 is built from 15 residues. The germline CDR1 and CDR2 sequences are MNHEY and SVGEGT. The CDR3 reads CASSYSGGPDQPQHF. CDR3 nucleotide sequence: TGTGCCAGCAGTTACTCGGGGGGTCCGGATCAGCCCCAGCATTTT.

This clonotype was seen just once. The chain couples TRBV7-9 to TRBJ2-5; weak D call: TRBD2 (5 bases). V gave up 6 bases and J gave up 6 bases, with 14 bases separating them. Germline CDR1 is SEHNR and CDR2 is FQNEAQ (reference sequence). The CDR3 is 13 amino acids. The CDR3 reads CASSTLGQKTQYF. CDR3 DNA: TGTGCCAGCAGTACACTAGGTCAAAAGACCCAGTACTTC. The entire variable domain, with the rest obtained from reference TRBV7-9 and TRBJ2-5, is as follows: DTGVSQNPRHKITKRGQNVTFRCDPISEHNRLYWYRQTLGQGPEFLTYFQNEAQLEKSRLLSDRFSAERPKGSFSTLEIQRTEQGDSAMYLCASSTLGQKTQYFGPGTRLLVL.

This clonotype was picked up many times. This sequence joins TRBV29-1 and TRBJ2-3; a possible D gene is TRBD1 (5 bases). Germline lookup yields CDR1 SQVTM and CDR2 ANQGSEA. The CDR3 loop spans 13 amino acids. Between the trimmed V and J ends, which lost 6 bases and 2 bases, there was a span of 12 bases. Here the CDR3 DNA reads TGCAGCGTGGACCGACAGTACACAGATACGCAGTATTTT. Its protein is CSVDRQYTDTQYF.

About this clonotype: The conserved phenylalanine or tryptophan normally closing the CDR3 is absent here, so this likely arose from a read error. This sequence joins TRBV4-1 and TRBJ1-1; D call uncertain. The CDR3 has 17 amino acids. Trimming stripped 1 base from V and 0 bases from J, with 15 bases between. Germline V gives CDR1 MGHRA, CDR2 YSYEKL. The CDR3 region has the DNA TGCGCCAGCAGCCAAGGCCGAGGGATTCAAATGAACACTGAAGCTTTCGTT. Its protein is CASSQGRGIQMNTEAFV.

The sample holds a few counts of this clonotype. V is TRBV9 and J is TRBJ2-5, with D possibly TRBD1 on 6 matching bases. Germline V gives CDR1 SGDLS, CDR2 YYNGEE. V shed 1 base and J shed 0 bases, with 13 bases lying between them. CDR3 length: 16 amino acids. The CDR3 reads CASSVIGGGYQETQYF. The CDR3 bases are TGTGCCAGCAGCGTAATTGGGGGCGGCTACCAAGAGACCCAGTACTTC. Combining the CDR3 with reference TRBV9 and TRBJ2-5 gives the whole variable domain DSGVTQTPKHLITATGQRVTLRCSPRSGDLSVYWYQQSLDQGLQFLIQYYNGEERAKGNILERFSAQQFPDLHSELNLSSLELGDSALYFCASSVIGGGYQETQYFGPGTRLLVL.

This clonotype was observed at least ten times. This chain connects TRBV3-1 to TRBJ2-7; no firm D call. CDR3 length: 15 residues. V lost 0 bases to trimming and J lost 2 bases, with 11 bases between them. In germline, CDR1 is LGHDT, CDR2 YNNKEL (reference sequence). The chain's CDR3 is CASSQDPRSTYEQYF. The CDR3 DNA is TGTGCCAGCAGCCAAGACCCGCGGTCAACCTACGAGCAGTACTTC.

At least ten counts were recorded for this clonotype. The chain joins TRBV11-2 to TRBJ2-7; 14 nucleotides line up with TRBD2. CDR1 SGHAT and CDR2 FQNNGV come from the germline V gene. V shed 4 bases, J shed 1 base, and the junction held 3 bases outside the gene matches. CDR3 size: 16 residues. The CDR3 reads CASSWGLAGESYEQYF. The CDR3 DNA sequence: TGTGCCAGCAGCTGGGGACTAGCGGGGGAATCCTACGAGCAGTACTTC.

This clonotype showed up many times. The chain couples TRBV30 to TRBJ2-7; 9 bases align to TRBD2. The germline V gene has CDR1 GTSNPN and CDR2 SVGIG (reference sequence). CDR3 size: 16 residues. With V trimmed by 0 bases and J by 3 bases, 9 bases remained unmatched. As DNA, the CDR3 is TGTGCCTGGAGTGTACTCGGCCTAGCGGGGAACTACGAGCAGTACTTC. It specifies CAWSVLGLAGNYEQYF.

This chain joins TRBV20-1 and TRBJ2-5; D ambiguous. The CDR3 totals 13 residues. Looked up from germline, CDR1 is DFQATT and CDR2 is SNEGSKA (reference sequence). Deletions cut 1 base from V and 2 bases from J, with 8 bases between. The CDR3 sequence: CSARVFGQETQYF. The CDR3 DNA follows: TGCAGTGCTAGAGTGTTCGGACAAGAGACCCAGTACTTC.

This clonotype has at least ten counts. In DNA form, the CDR3 reads TGTGCCAGCAGTTTAGGGACAGGGGGGTACCAAGAGACCCAGTACTTC. As protein: CASSLGTGGYQETQYF. This rearrangement joins TRBV12-3 or TRBV12-4 to TRBJ2-5, with 10 bases identical to TRBD1. V lost 1 base to trimming and J lost 0 bases; unmatched junction nucleotides: 2. CDR3 length equals 16 residues.

This clonotype appeared many times. The V call is TRBV6-2 or TRBV6-3, the J call TRBJ2-2; D remains unclear. CDR3 length equals 12 residues. With 2 bases removed from V and 9 bases from J, the gap between germline ends came to 7 bases. The germline V gene has CDR1 MNHEY and CDR2 SVGEGT. The CDR3 loop reads CASSYPVRELFF. The CDR3, as DNA: TGTGCCAGCAGTTACCCAGTCCGGGAGCTGTTTTTT.

In its sample, this clonotype was seen many times. The chain couples TRBV28 to TRBJ1-5; a weak D match, TRBD1 (5 bases). The V gene's germline CDR1 is MDHEN and CDR2 SYDVKM. The CDR3 is 14 amino acids. V was clipped by 7 bases and J by 6 bases, with 16 bases between them. CDR3 sequence reads: CASTLGAGSQPQHF. The CDR3 DNA reads TGTGCCAGCACCCTCGGGGCGGGTTCTCAGCCCCAGCATTTT. Variable domain in full (rest from reference TRBV28 and TRBJ1-5): DVKVTQSSRYLVKRTGEKVFLECVQDMDHENMFWYRQDPGLGLRLIYFSYDVKMKEKGDIPEGYSVSREKKERFSLILESASTNQTSMYLCASTLGAGSQPQHFGDGTRLSIL.

With respect to this clonotype: This likely comes from a read error, as the CDR3 has no conserved phenylalanine or tryptophan at its end. The rearrangement links TRBV11-2 to TRBJ1-2; possibly TRBD1 for D (6 bases). Germline lookup yields CDR1 SGHAT and CDR2 FQNNGV. V dropped 3 bases and J dropped 8 bases, with 16 bases sitting between them. The CDR3 consists of 14 residues. The CDR3 coding sequence is TGTGCCAGCAGCTTGGGGGACACACCCCTAGGCTACACCGTC. This codes for CASSLGDTPLGYTV.

In its sample, this clonotype was seen many times. The J gene is TRBJ2-5, the V gene TRBV12-3 or TRBV12-4, with 10 nucleotides matching TRBD2. CDR3 length: 14 residues. Trimming cost V 5 bases and J 5 bases; bases outside gene matches: 5. CDR3 nucleotide sequence: TGTGCCAGCAGTCCAGCGGGGGGGCCCGAGACCCAGTACTTC. Translation gives CASSPAGGPETQYF.

This clonotype came up many times. The rearrangement joins TRBV28 to TRBJ1-1, with 9 bases fitting TRBD1. Germline V CDR1 and CDR2: MDHEN, SYDVKM. The CDR3 is 15 amino acids. V was clipped by 5 bases and J by 3 bases; unmatched bases: 7. CDR3 protein: CASSAPQGAYTEAFF. CDR3 in DNA: TGTGCCAGCAGTGCCCCACAGGGGGCGTACACTGAAGCTTTCTTT.